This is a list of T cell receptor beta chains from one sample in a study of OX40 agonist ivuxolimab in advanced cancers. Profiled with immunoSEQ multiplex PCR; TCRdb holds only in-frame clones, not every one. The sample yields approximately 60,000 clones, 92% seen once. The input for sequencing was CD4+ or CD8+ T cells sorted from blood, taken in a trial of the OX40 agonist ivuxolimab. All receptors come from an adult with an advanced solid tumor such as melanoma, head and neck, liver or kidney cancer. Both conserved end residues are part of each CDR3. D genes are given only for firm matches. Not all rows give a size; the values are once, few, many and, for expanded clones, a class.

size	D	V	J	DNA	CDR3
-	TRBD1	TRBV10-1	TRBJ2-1	TGCGCCAGCAGTGTGAGACAGGGGGTCAATGAGCAGTTCTTC	CASSVRQGVNEQFF
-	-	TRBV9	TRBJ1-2	TGTGCCAGCAGCGGCGAGGGACACTCCTATGGCTACACCTTC	CASSGEGHSYGYTF
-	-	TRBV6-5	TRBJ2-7	TGTGCCAGCAGGCCACAGGGAAACGAGCAGTACTTC	CASRPQGNEQYF
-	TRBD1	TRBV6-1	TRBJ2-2	TGTGCCAGCAGACGGGACAGGAACACCGGGGAGCTGTTTTTT	CASRRDRNTGELFF
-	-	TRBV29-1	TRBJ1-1	TGCAGCGTTGAAAATAGGGCGCAGGGTATCGCCACTGAAGCTTTCTTT	CSVENRAQGIATEAFF
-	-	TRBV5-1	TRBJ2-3	TGCGCCAGCAGGTCTCTAGAGGACTTCATCAGCACAGATACGCAGTATTTT	CASRSLEDFISTDTQYF
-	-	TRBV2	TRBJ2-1	TGTGCCAGCAATCTAGTTCCCTACAATGAGCAGTTCTTC	CASNLVPYNEQFF
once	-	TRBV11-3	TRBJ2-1	TGTGCCAGCAGCTTACAGGGTAATGAGCAGTTCTTC	CASSLQGNEQFF
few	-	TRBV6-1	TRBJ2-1	TGTGCCAGCAGTGAAGCGGTAACCGAGCAGTTCTTC	CASSEAVTEQFF
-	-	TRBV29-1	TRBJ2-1	TGCAGCGTTCTACCAGGGAACATTATCAATGAGCAGTTCTTC	CSVLPGNIINEQFF